This TCR beta chain was recorded in a study of Ad26.COV2.S vaccination and SARS-CoV-2 variants. Treatment: over 15 received Ad26.COV2.S at low or high dose, single or two shots; 5 received placebo; per-sample allocation not given. It was on day 63 after the first vaccine or placebo injection that samples were taken. The germline V gene has CDR1 SGHNT and CDR2 YYREEE (reference sequence). CDR3 size: 14 residues. Trimming shortened V by 0 bases and J by 5 bases, and 9 bases separated the two germline ends. Using immunoSEQ multiplex PCR, the repertoire was profiled, and TCRdb retains in-frame clones only, with some absent. The sample carries some 640,000 clones, around 90% recorded once.

The J gene is TRBJ2-1, the V gene TRBV5-4, with a tentative D call TRBD2 (5 bases). The sequenced sample was peripheral blood, obtained in a trial of Ad26.COV2.S vaccine versus placebo. This sequence originates from a person aged 18 to 65 who received the Ad26.COV2.S COVID-19 vaccine or a placebo. The CDR3 coding sequence is TGTGCCAGCAGCTTGGATCTAGCCAACAATGAGCAGTTCTTC. Translated: CASSLDLANNEQFF.